One and the same sample provided the 3 T cell receptor beta chains below, sequenced in a study of CD8 T cells in ankylosing spondylitis. For these TCRs, the target antigens are not known. From the 5' RACE reads, TCRdb called clonotypes with MiXCR, one entry per CDR3 protein. This table has 330,000 or so distinct CDR3 sequences, around 8% appearing once. Findings and limits, study-wide: What seemed typical of ankylosing spondylitis blood was a TCR beta motif built from several highly homologous variants.

The specimen sequenced was blood, either unsorted or a sorted T cell fraction (not recorded which). The source of these receptors is a male donor with ankylosing spondylitis.

This clonotype showed up many times. The chain has TRBV4-2 and TRBJ2-7; D perhaps matches TRBD1 (5 bases). Germline CDR1 is LGHNA and CDR2 is YNFKEQ. Trimming took off 0 bases at V and 2 bases at J, with 8 bases between the two ends. The CDR3 is 14 amino acids. The CDR3, as DNA: TGTGCCAGCAGCCAAGATAGGGGCCCCTACGAGCAGTACTTC. The encoded protein is CASSQDRGPYEQYF.

This clonotype showed up just a few times. The rearrangement links TRBV19 to TRBJ1-5; a weak D match, TRBD1 (6 bases). CDR1 and CDR2 (germline): LNHDA, SQIVND (reference sequence). The CDR3 sequence is 15 residues long. Trimming took off 7 bases at V and 0 bases at J, with 13 bases between the two ends. The CDR3 DNA follows: TGTGCCAGTACCACTGTACAGGGTAGCAATCAGCCCCAGCATTTT. Its protein product is CASTTVQGSNQPQHF.

The rearrangement uses TRBV3-1 and TRBJ2-7; weak D call: TRBD2 (5 bases). This CDR3 is built from 13 residues. V was trimmed by 4 bases and J by 3 bases, leaving 10 bases between them. Germline V CDR1 and CDR2: LGHDT, YNNKEL (reference sequence). CDR3: CASSPPGFYEQYF. For the CDR3, the DNA is TGTGCCAGCAGCCCCCCGGGATTCTACGAGCAGTACTTC.